This TCR beta chain originates from a study of shared clonotypes between healthy human individuals. Clones were read by immunoSEQ multiplex PCR, and TCRdb kept only the in-frame ones, dropping some. The table lists 550,000 to 700,000 clones, more than 70% of them singletons. V lost 6 bases and J lost 6; bases outside the gene matches: 10. Germline CDR1 ENHRY, CDR2 SYGVKD. This CDR3 comprises 15 residues. This clonotype was sampled from a woman aged 30 to 39 in good health. The V and J genes are TRBV10-3 and TRBJ2-1; 8 nucleotides match TRBD2. Sequencing was performed on memory CD4+ T cells sorted from blood. Sample subset: CD45RA-negative fraction. The chain's CDR3 is CAIREGLEVFNEQFF. As DNA, the CDR3 is TGTGCCATCAGAGAGGGACTAGAGGTCTTCAATGAGCAGTTCTTC.